Each of the 26 T cell receptor beta chains below was sequenced from the same sample in a study of T cell changes during pregnancy in multiple sclerosis. Clones were read by immunoSEQ multiplex PCR, and TCRdb kept only the in-frame ones, dropping some. The repertoire holds tens of thousands of clones, with 92% as singletons. The sequencing used CD4+ T cells from peripheral blood mononuclear cells, collected after pregnancy. Receptors were obtained from a female donor with multiple sclerosis, enrolled in a pregnancy study.

This chain joins TRBV10-2 and TRBJ1-2, with 10 bases lining up with TRBD1. The CDR3 is 14 amino acids. The V segment lost 1 base and the J segment 7 bases; nucleotides outside the gene matches: 3. The germline gives CDR1 WSHSY, CDR2 SAAADI. The CDR3 spells CASSEWTGGLGYTF. In DNA form, the CDR3 reads TGCGCCAGCAGTGAGTGGACAGGGGGTCTTGGCTACACCTTC.

CDR3 bases: TGTGCCAGCAGCTTAGACCACGGACAGACTGAAGCTTTCTTT. Translating it yields CASSLDHGQTEAFF. The V call is TRBV7-2, the J call TRBJ1-1; weak D call: TRBD1 (6 bases). V was pared by 1 base and J by 5 bases, with 11 bases between. Germline V gene data show CDR1 as SGHTA and CDR2 as FQGNSA. This CDR3 is 14 amino acids long. Full variable domain (missing parts from reference TRBV7-2 and TRBJ1-1): GAGVSQSPSNKVTEKGKDVELRCDPISGHTALYWYRQSLGQGLEFLIYFQGNSAPDKSGLPSDRFSAERTGGSVSTLTIQRTQQEDSAVYLCASSLDHGQTEAFFGQGTRLTVV.

V usage is TRBV6-5 and J usage is TRBJ1-1, with D unclear. This CDR3 contains 16 residues. The germline V and J ends were trimmed by 0 bases and 0 bases, with 11 bases remaining between them. Germline CDR1 and CDR2: MNHEY and SVGAGI. CDR3 amino acids: CASSYSRSRLNTEAFF. Here the CDR3 DNA reads TGTGCCAGCAGTTACTCGAGATCCCGTCTGAACACTGAAGCTTTCTTT.

The rearrangement uses TRBV7-3 and TRBJ1-2; 8 nucleotides agree with TRBD1. The length of the CDR3 is 15 residues. CDR1 and CDR2 from the germline V gene are SGHTA and FQGTGA. V lost 2 bases to trimming and J lost 4 bases; unmatched junction nucleotides: 6. The CDR3 nucleotides are TGTGCCAGCAGCTTATCTGCAGGGGGCCCCTATGGCTACACCTTC. Translating gives CASSLSAGGPYGYTF.

The chain links TRBV11-2 to TRBJ1-4; maybe TRBD1 (6 bases). The V and J ends lost 3 bases and 4 bases respectively, with 12 bases between them. This CDR3 spans 15 amino acids. In germline, CDR1 is SGHAT, CDR2 FQNNGV. The CDR3 loop is CASSFTGSSNEKLFF. Written as DNA, the CDR3 is TGTGCCAGCAGCTTCACAGGGTCAAGTAATGAAAAACTGTTTTTT.

V gene TRBV7-9 combines with J gene TRBJ1-2, with 9 bases matching TRBD1. The CDR3 totals 17 residues. CDR1 SEHNR and CDR2 FQNEAQ come from the germline V gene (reference sequence). Trimming removed 2 bases from V and 10 bases from J; junction bases left unmatched: 17. The CDR3 reads CASSLLVTGGLRGDYTF. The CDR3, as DNA: TGTGCCAGCAGCTTATTGGTCACAGGGGGCTTGAGAGGGGACTACACCTTC.

The chain has TRBV4-1 and TRBJ1-1, with D possibly matching TRBD1 (6 bases). The CDR3 is 16 residues long. V was cut by 1 base and J by 3 bases, with 15 bases left in between. The germline gives CDR1 MGHRA, CDR2 YSYEKL. As DNA, the CDR3 is TGCGCCAGCAGCCAAGGGCAGGGAAGGGGGTACACTGAAGCTTTCTTT. Translating it yields CASSQGQGRGYTEAFF.

V is TRBV7-8 and J is TRBJ1-1, with D hard to call. CDR1 is SGHVS, CDR2 FQNEAQ, per germline. The CDR3 has 14 amino acids. V was pared by 5 bases and J by 1 base, with 11 bases between. CDR3 sequence: CASSLVAQNTEAFF. The CDR3 DNA sequence: TGTGCCAGCAGCCTGGTGGCACAGAACACTGAAGCTTTCTTT.

The chain has TRBV6-5 and TRBJ2-5; D is unclear. The germline CDR1 and CDR2 sequences are MNHEY and SVGAGI. Trimming removed 0 bases at V and 4 bases at J, with 12 bases between. There are 15 residues in the CDR3. The chain's CDR3 is CASSYSAGLGETQYF. For the CDR3, the DNA is TGTGCCAGCAGTTACTCGGCAGGTTTGGGAGAGACCCAGTACTTC.

The CDR3 spells CASSLVRVKDTQYF. The CDR3 coding sequence is TGTGCCAGCAGCTTAGTGCGGGTAAAAGATACGCAGTATTTT. J is TRBJ2-3 and V is TRBV7-2; tentatively, D is TRBD2 (5 bases). CDR1 and CDR2 from the germline V gene are SGHTA and FQGNSA. Trimming removed 1 base from V and 5 bases from J, with 10 bases in between. The CDR3 totals 14 residues. The whole variable domain, remainder taken from reference TRBV7-2 and TRBJ2-3, is GAGVSQSPSNKVTEKGKDVELRCDPISGHTALYWYRQSLGQGLEFLIYFQGNSAPDKSGLPSDRFSAERTGGSVSTLTIQRTQQEDSAVYLCASSLVRVKDTQYFGPGTRLTVL.

The chain employs TRBV10-3 and TRBJ2-7; 10 bases map to TRBD2. Trimming took 3 bases from V and 3 from J; bases not matched to a gene: 11. The CDR3 length is 17 residues. In germline, CDR1 is ENHRY, CDR2 SYGVKD. The chain's CDR3 is CAISEIGETSGLYEQYF. The CDR3 DNA sequence: TGTGCCATCAGTGAAATCGGAGAGACTAGCGGGCTCTACGAGCAGTACTTC.

The rearrangement uses TRBV7-9 and TRBJ1-1, with unresolved D. Germline values: CDR1 SEHNR, CDR2 FQNEAQ (reference sequence). V was pared by 0 bases and J by 4 bases, with 9 bases between. The CDR3 runs to 14 residues. The CDR3 DNA reads TGTGCCAGCAGCTTAGCGACGGGATTCACTGAAGCTTTCTTT. Its protein product is CASSLATGFTEAFF.

This rearrangement joins TRBV9 to TRBJ1-3; a possible D gene is TRBD1 (6 bases). The length of the CDR3 is 16 residues. With 3 bases removed from V and 0 bases from J, the gap between germline ends came to 13 bases. In germline, CDR1 is SGDLS, CDR2 YYNGEE. CDR3 sequence reads: CASSARGISSGNTIYF. The CDR3 DNA reads as TGTGCCAGCAGCGCGAGGGGGATATCCTCTGGAAACACCATATATTTT.

The chain recombines TRBV29-1 with TRBJ2-1, with 9 bases fitting TRBD1. The V gene's germline CDR1 is SQVTM and CDR2 ANQGSEA. CDR3 length: 14 residues. With V trimmed by 6 bases and J by 6 bases, 9 bases remained unmatched. As DNA, the CDR3 is TGCAGCGTCTCACGGACAGGGGCGAGCAATGAGCAGTTCTTC. Residues: CSVSRTGASNEQFF.

This clone was recorded only once. The V call is TRBV6-1, the J call TRBJ1-2; unclear D gene. The CDR3 covers 12 residues. Germline V gene lookup returns CDR1 MNHNS and CDR2 SASEGT. Between the trimmed V and J ends, which lost 4 bases and 4 bases, there was a span of 7 bases. CDR3 in amino acids: CASSVRFYGYTF. CDR3 DNA: TGTGCCAGCAGTGTGCGGTTCTATGGCTACACCTTC.

The J gene is TRBJ1-1, the V gene TRBV18; D is unclear. V was shortened by 6 bases and J by 3 bases, with 11 bases between the two germline ends. Germline lookup yields CDR1 KGHSH and CDR2 LQKENI. The CDR3 sequence is 13 residues long. The CDR3 loop reads CASSLLADTEAFF. The DNA of the CDR3 is TGTGCCAGCTCCCTGCTGGCCGACACTGAAGCTTTCTTT. Supplemented by reference TRBV18 and TRBJ1-1, the full variable domain reads NAGVMQNPRHLVRRRGQEARLRCSPMKGHSHVYWYRQLPEEGLKFMVYLQKENIIDESGMPKERFSAEFPKEGPSILRIQQVVRGDSAAYFCASSLLADTEAFFGQGTRLTVV.

V and J are TRBV19 and TRBJ2-2; 10 bases match TRBD2. V was pared by 4 bases and J by 7 bases, with 9 bases of the junction left unmatched. This CDR3 has 16 residues. The germline CDR1 and CDR2 sequences are LNHDA and SQIVND (reference sequence). The CDR3 region is CASSKVAGGIGGELFF. The DNA of the CDR3 is TGTGCCAGTAGTAAGGTAGCGGGGGGTATCGGCGGGGAGCTGTTTTTT.

The chain employs TRBV7-9 and TRBJ2-7, with unresolved D. Germline V gene sequence: CDR1 SEHNR, CDR2 FQNEAQ (reference sequence). The germline V and J ends were trimmed by 5 bases and 2 bases, with 13 bases remaining between them. CDR3 length: 14 amino acids. CDR3 nucleotide sequence: TGTGCCAGCAGCCGTCATGGGCGTCCCTACGAGCAGTACTTC. Its translation: CASSRHGRPYEQYF.

This clone appeared once. The CDR3 region is CACLNGYTF. CDR3 in DNA: TGTGCCTGCCTTAATGGCTACACCTTC. The V gene is TRBV30, the J gene TRBJ1-2, with D unresolved. Trimming removed 6 bases from V and 6 bases from J, with 5 bases in between. The CDR3 extends over 9 amino acids. Germline V CDR1 and CDR2: GTSNPN, SVGIG (reference sequence).

This chain joins TRBV20-1 and TRBJ1-2, with TRBD1 matching 7 bases. This CDR3 region has 11 residues. Germline trimming cut 3 bases from V and 14 bases from J; bases unmatched to any gene: 9. Germline lookup yields CDR1 DFQATT and CDR2 SNEGSKA (reference sequence). The CDR3 sequence: CSASRGGAGTF. The CDR3 region has the DNA TGCAGTGCTAGCAGAGGGGGCGCAGGGACCTTC.

The chain joins TRBV5-1 to TRBJ2-5; 11 bases match TRBD1. CDR3 length equals 16 residues. The junction had 4 bases not matched to a gene; V was cut back by 2 bases and J by 1 base. The germline V gene encodes CDR1 SGHRS and CDR2 YFSETQ. This chain's CDR3 is CASSFVGTGGQETQYF. CDR3 DNA sequence: TGCGCCAGCAGCTTTGTAGGGACAGGGGGCCAAGAGACCCAGTACTTC.

The chain uses TRBV11-1 and TRBJ1-2; D remains ambiguous. Germline loops: CDR1 SGHAT, CDR2 FQDESV (reference sequence). This CDR3 region has 15 residues. V shed 2 bases and J shed 5 bases, with 15 bases lying between them. The CDR3 is CASSLLSGWRYGYTF. The CDR3 DNA follows: TGTGCCAGCAGCTTATTGTCAGGATGGAGGTATGGCTACACCTTC.

The V gene is TRBV30, the J gene TRBJ1-4, with TRBD1 matching 10 bases. This CDR3 comprises 12 residues. The V gene's germline CDR1 is GTSNPN and CDR2 SVGIG (reference sequence). J lost 10 bases, V lost 8 bases, and 7 bases had no gene match. The CDR3 loop is CAGGQGKGKLFF. Here the CDR3 DNA reads TGTGCCGGGGGACAGGGGAAAGGAAAACTGTTTTTT.

The chain couples TRBV5-1 to TRBJ1-2, with TRBD1 as a possible D gene (5 bases). The CDR3 consists of 15 residues. The germline V gene has CDR1 SGHRS and CDR2 YFSETQ. Trimming took 0 bases from V and 4 from J, leaving 13 bases between them. The CDR3 bases are TGCGCCAGCAGCTTGGGGCTGGGGCCTATCTATGGCTACACCTTC. This encodes CASSLGLGPIYGYTF.

The CDR3 region is CASSLFLENYGYTF. CDR3 in DNA: TGCGCCAGCAGCTTGTTCCTCGAGAACTATGGCTACACCTTC. The rearrangement joins TRBV5-1 to TRBJ1-2; unclear D gene. V was trimmed by 1 base and J by 2 bases, leaving 9 bases between them. Germline lookup yields CDR1 SGHRS and CDR2 YFSETQ. CDR3 length: 14 amino acids.

The chain couples TRBV4-1 to TRBJ1-1, with D tentatively TRBD1 (5 bases). The V gene's germline CDR1 is MGHRA and CDR2 YSYEKL. This CDR3 spans 14 amino acids. Trimming stripped 5 bases from V and 5 bases from J, with 15 bases between. The CDR3 sequence is CASSLPWGETEAFF. The DNA for the CDR3 is TGCGCCAGCAGCTTACCTTGGGGGGAAACTGAAGCTTTCTTT.